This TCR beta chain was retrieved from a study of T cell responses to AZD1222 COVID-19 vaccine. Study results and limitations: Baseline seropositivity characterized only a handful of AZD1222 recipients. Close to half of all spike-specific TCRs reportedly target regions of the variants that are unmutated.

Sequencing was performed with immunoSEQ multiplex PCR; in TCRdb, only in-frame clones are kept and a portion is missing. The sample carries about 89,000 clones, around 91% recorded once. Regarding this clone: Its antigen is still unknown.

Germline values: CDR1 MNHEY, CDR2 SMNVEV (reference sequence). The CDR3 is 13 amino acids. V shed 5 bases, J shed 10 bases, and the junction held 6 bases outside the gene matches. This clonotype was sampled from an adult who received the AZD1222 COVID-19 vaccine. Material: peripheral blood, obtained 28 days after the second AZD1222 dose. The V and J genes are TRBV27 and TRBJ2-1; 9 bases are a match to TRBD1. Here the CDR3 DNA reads TGTGCCAGCAGTATAACAGGGGGCTTCGAGCAGTTCTTC. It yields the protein CASSITGGFEQFF.